The 23 T cell receptor beta chains below come from one sample, sequenced in a study of blood T cell repertoires in COVID-19. Here immunoSEQ multiplex PCR was the method, and the copy in TCRdb shows in-frame clones only, minus some. The repertoire holds 110,000 or so clones, with roughly four fifths as singletons. Sequencing was performed on peripheral blood. These receptors originate from a human donor in a cohort sampled during active COVID-19.

The CDR3 here is CASSGGQEYEQYF. The DNA for the CDR3 is TGTGCCAGCAGTGGGGGACAGGAGTACGAGCAGTACTTC. The chain has TRBV2 and TRBJ2-7, with 8 bases matching TRBD1. Germline V gene lookup returns CDR1 SNHLY and CDR2 FYNNEI. The CDR3 runs to 13 residues. Trimming at V came to 4 bases and at J to 4 bases, leaving 3 bases not matched to a gene.

The chain uses TRBV4-1 and TRBJ2-4; TRBD2 aligns across 9 bases. The CDR3 loop spans 20 amino acids. Looked up from germline, CDR1 is MGHRA and CDR2 is YSYEKL. The V and J ends lost 4 bases and 0 bases, in that order; junction bases with no gene match: 16. The CDR3 DNA follows: TGCGCCAGCAGCCCCCCCCAGTGGCTAGCGGGAATACTAGCCAAAAACATTCAGTACTTC. Protein product: CASSPPQWLAGILAKNIQYF.

Only a few counts were recorded for this clone. The genes are TRBV9 and TRBJ2-3; TRBD2 aligns across 8 bases. Germline CDR1 and CDR2: SGDLS and YYNGEE. CDR3 length: 15 amino acids. Trimming took 3 bases from V and 5 from J; bases not matched to a gene: 8. CDR3 DNA: TGTGCCAGCAGCGAAAAGGGACTAGTTATAGATACGCAGTATTTT. It encodes CASSEKGLVIDTQYF.

The rearrangement joins TRBV7-9 to TRBJ1-1; D remains unclear. The CDR3 totals 12 residues. CDR1 and CDR2 from the germline V gene are SEHNR and FQNEAQ (reference sequence). V was trimmed by 5 bases and J by 7 bases, leaving 11 bases between them. DNA of the CDR3: TGTGCCAGCAGCCGACTTGGCAGTGAAGCTTTCTTT. Translating it yields CASSRLGSEAFF.

The genes are TRBV18 and TRBJ2-5, with D uncertain. CDR3 length: 13 amino acids. The V end lost 10 bases, the J end lost 2 bases, and 14 bases lay between the germline ends. CDR1 and CDR2 from the germline V gene are KGHSH and LQKENI. CDR3 residues: CATGTGQQETQYF. CDR3 bases: TGTGCCACCGGAACGGGTCAACAAGAGACCCAGTACTTC. The complete variable domain, with remaining parts taken from reference TRBV18 and TRBJ2-5, reads NAGVMQNPRHLVRRRGQEARLRCSPMKGHSHVYWYRQLPEEGLKFMVYLQKENIIDESGMPKERFSAEFPKEGPSILRIQQVVRGDSAAYFCATGTGQQETQYFGPGTRLLVL.

This clone was counted once. This chain uses TRBV4-1 with TRBJ2-5; weak D call: TRBD1 (5 bases). Germline loops: CDR1 MGHRA, CDR2 YSYEKL. The CDR3 consists of 17 residues. Trimming shortened V by 0 bases and J by 5 bases, and 19 bases separated the two germline ends. The CDR3 coding sequence is TGCGCCAGCAGCCAAGAAGGATACAGGTACCGAACGGAGACCCAGTACTTC. The encoded protein is CASSQEGYRYRTETQYF.

The gene calls are TRBV7-9 and TRBJ1-1; the D is unclear. V was cut by 5 bases and J by 3 bases, with 16 bases left in between. Looked up from germline, CDR1 is SEHNR and CDR2 is FQNEAQ (reference sequence). This CDR3 has 15 amino acids. The CDR3 spells CASSQTTTIYTEAFF. For the CDR3, the DNA is TGTGCCAGCAGCCAGACCACCACTATTTACACTGAAGCTTTCTTT.

The gene calls are TRBV4-2 and TRBJ1-3; D may be TRBD1 (6 bases). V was pared by 4 bases and J by 2 bases, with 15 bases between. The CDR3 runs 16 residues. Germline V gene lookup returns CDR1 LGHNA and CDR2 YNFKEQ. The CDR3 DNA follows: TGTGCCAGCAGCCGACAGTTAACAGGGCCTGGAAACACCATATATTTT. Its translation is CASSRQLTGPGNTIYF.

The V gene is TRBV6-5, the J gene TRBJ1-2; D uncertain. CDR1 is MNHEY, CDR2 SVGAGI, per germline. The length of the CDR3 is 16 residues. Trimming shortened V by 4 bases and J by 4 bases, and 19 bases separated the two germline ends. DNA for the CDR3: TGTGCCAGCAGTTTCTCGAAACGCCCAGGATTCTATGGCTACACCTTC. This sequence encodes CASSFSKRPGFYGYTF.

The CDR3 region is CARDTGQSGNTIYF. The CDR3 nucleotides read TGTGCCAGAGACACGGGACAATCTGGAAACACCATATATTTT. The rearrangement uses TRBV3-1 (or the pseudogene TRBV3-2) and TRBJ1-3, with D possibly being TRBD1 (6 bases). Germline V lookup: CDR1 LGHDT, CDR2 YNNKEL (reference sequence). The CDR3 length is 14 residues. The germline V and J ends were trimmed by 9 bases and 1 base, with 13 bases remaining between them.

The chain uses TRBV28 and TRBJ1-4, with 10 bases matching TRBD1. Per the germline V gene, CDR1 is MDHEN and CDR2 is SYDVKM. There are 16 residues in the CDR3. V shed 4 bases, J shed 3 bases, and the junction held 5 bases outside the gene matches. CDR3 sequence (DNA): TGTGCCAGCAGTTCGTCCGGACAGGGGGCTAATGAAAAACTGTTTTTT. This encodes CASSSSGQGANEKLFF.

The chain is built from TRBV15 and TRBJ2-3; 7 bases are shared with TRBD2. CDR1 is LNHNV, CDR2 YYDKDF, per germline (reference sequence). The CDR3 is made up of 15 amino acids. V was clipped by 1 base and J by 1 base; unmatched bases: 2. CDR3: CATSRGGGRTDTQYF. As DNA, the CDR3 is TGTGCCACCAGCAGAGGCGGGGGTCGCACAGATACGCAGTATTTT.

The chain joins TRBV6-1 to TRBJ1-1; 7 bases map to TRBD1. The CDR3 is 15 residues long. Germline V gene data show CDR1 as MNHNS and CDR2 as SASEGT. V shed 3 bases and J 2 bases; nucleotides not matched to a gene: 6. Written as DNA, the CDR3 is TGTGCCAGCAGTGATGTAGGGACAGCAAACACTGAAGCTTTCTTT. Protein sequence: CASSDVGTANTEAFF.

V gene TRBV5-8 combines with J gene TRBJ2-7; D perhaps matches TRBD1 (6 bases). Germline lookup yields CDR1 SGHTS and CDR2 YDEGEE. Trimming took off 3 bases at V and 4 bases at J, with 11 bases between the two ends. The CDR3 is 13 amino acids. CDR3 residues: CASSSQQGYEQYF. Written as DNA, the CDR3 is TGTGCCAGCAGCTCACAACAGGGATACGAGCAGTACTTC.

Here the CDR3 reads CASSESGVNNQPQHF. CDR3 DNA sequence: TGTGCCAGCAGTGAGTCAGGGGTAAACAATCAGCCCCAGCATTTT. The chain employs TRBV6-1 and TRBJ1-5, with a possible D match to TRBD1 (6 bases). V was trimmed by 3 bases and J by 3 bases, leaving 12 bases between them. Looked up from germline, CDR1 is MNHNS and CDR2 is SASEGT. The CDR3 totals 15 residues.

The rearrangement joins TRBV6-5 to TRBJ1-6; the D is unclear. The CDR3 runs 14 residues. Germline lookup yields CDR1 MNHEY and CDR2 SVGAGI. V gave up 9 bases and J gave up 6 bases, with 15 bases separating them. In DNA form, the CDR3 reads TGTGCCAGTTCGCGGGAGCTATCTAATTCACCCCTCCACTTT. This translates into CASSRELSNSPLHF.

The chain combines TRBV3-1 (or the pseudogene TRBV3-2) with TRBJ2-7; 11 bases are a match to TRBD1. The ends lost 6 bases at V and 1 base at J; junction bases unmatched: 2. Germline V gene data show CDR1 as LGHDT and CDR2 as YNNKEL (reference sequence). The CDR3 spans 14 residues. The CDR3: CASRGTGGSYEQYF. The CDR3 DNA is TGTGCCAGCAGGGGGACAGGGGGGTCCTACGAGCAGTACTTC.

The chain recombines TRBV5-1 with TRBJ2-5, with 11 bases that match TRBD2. The ends lost 4 bases at V and 3 bases at J; junction bases unmatched: 2. In germline, CDR1 is SGHRS, CDR2 YFSETQ. CDR3 size: 14 residues. CDR3 region: CASSLSGGEETQYF. CDR3 coding DNA: TGCGCCAGCAGCCTTAGCGGGGGGGAAGAGACCCAGTACTTC.

V and J are TRBV6-5 and TRBJ1-1, with a weak D call TRBD1 (6 bases). CDR3 length equals 15 residues. V lost 6 bases, J lost 6 bases, and 20 bases lay in between. The germline CDR1 and CDR2 sequences are MNHEY and SVGAGI. CDR3 loop: CASSKRQAGIAEAFF. CDR3 coding DNA: TGTGCCAGCAGCAAAAGACAGGCAGGGATCGCTGAAGCTTTCTTT.

The chain employs TRBV19 and TRBJ1-1; D possibly corresponds to TRBD1 (5 bases). The germline V gene encodes CDR1 LNHDA and CDR2 SQIVND (reference sequence). CDR3 size: 13 residues. V was cut by 5 bases and J by 4 bases, with 11 bases left in between. CDR3 protein: CASSEGRGTEAFF. The CDR3 region has the DNA TGTGCCAGTAGTGAAGGGAGGGGCACTGAAGCTTTCTTT. The entire variable domain, with the rest obtained from reference TRBV19 and TRBJ1-1, is as follows: DGGITQSPKYLFRKEGQNVTLSCEQNLNHDAMYWYRQDPGQGLRLIYYSQIVNDFQKGDIAEGYSVSREKKESFPLTVTSAQKNPTAFYLCASSEGRGTEAFFGQGTRLTVV.

CDR3 in amino acids: CASSQEGGTGNTIYF. The CDR3 DNA is TGCGCCAGCAGCCAAGAAGGAGGAACTGGAAACACCATATATTTT. The V call is TRBV4-3, the J call TRBJ1-3; D is ambiguous. The CDR3 has 15 amino acids. V was shortened by 0 bases and J by 2 bases, with 8 bases between the two germline ends. Germline lookup yields CDR1 LGHNA and CDR2 YSLEER.

This rearrangement joins TRBV4-1 to TRBJ2-7; 8 bases map to TRBD2. The CDR3 covers 16 residues. V dropped 2 bases and J dropped 4; count of bases not matched to a gene: 10. Germline loops: CDR1 MGHRA, CDR2 YSYEKL. The CDR3 is CASSQFSGGGTYEQYF. The CDR3 nucleotides read TGCGCCAGCAGCCAATTCAGCGGGGGTGGTACTTACGAGCAGTACTTC.

The gene calls are TRBV28 and TRBJ1-1, with TRBD1 matching 7 bases. Germline V gene sequence: CDR1 MDHEN, CDR2 SYDVKM. The trim removed 2 bases at V and 8 bases at J, leaving 11 bases unmatched. The CDR3 totals 15 residues. CDR3 sequence (DNA): TGTGCCAGCAGTTTAGGAGGGGGCGGTCTGAGGGAAGCTTTCTTT. It yields the protein CASSLGGGGLREAFF.